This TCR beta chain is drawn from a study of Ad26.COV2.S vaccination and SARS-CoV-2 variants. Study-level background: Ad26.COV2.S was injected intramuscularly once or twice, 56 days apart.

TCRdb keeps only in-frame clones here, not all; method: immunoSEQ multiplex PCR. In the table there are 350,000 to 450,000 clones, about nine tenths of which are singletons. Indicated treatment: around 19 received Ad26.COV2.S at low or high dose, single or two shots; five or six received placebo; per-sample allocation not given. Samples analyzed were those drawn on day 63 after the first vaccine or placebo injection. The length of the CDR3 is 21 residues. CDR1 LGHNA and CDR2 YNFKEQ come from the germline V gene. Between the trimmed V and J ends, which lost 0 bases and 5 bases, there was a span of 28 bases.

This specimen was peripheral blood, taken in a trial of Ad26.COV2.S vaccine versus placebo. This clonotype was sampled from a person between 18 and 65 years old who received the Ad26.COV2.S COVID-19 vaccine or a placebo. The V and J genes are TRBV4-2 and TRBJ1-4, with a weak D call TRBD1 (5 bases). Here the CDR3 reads CASSQDPAGIGAQGTNEKLFF. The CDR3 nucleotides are TGTGCCAGCAGCCAAGATCCCGCTGGGATTGGGGCCCAGGGCACGAATGAAAAACTGTTTTTT.